This TCR beta chain was captured in a study of identical twins. One entry per CDR3 protein results from TCRdb running MiXCR on the 5' RACE reads. The sample yields 250,000 or so distinct CDR3 sequences, approximately 7% seen once. In addition, the sample was reused for a study of yellow fever vaccine responses in identical twins.

Material for sequencing was memory (CD45RO+) T cells sorted from blood. The clonotype was recovered from a woman between 18 and 29 years old in good health.

CDR3 sequence reads: CAISNRGKQYF. CDR3 in DNA: TGTGCCATCAGTAACAGGGGCAAGCAGTACTTC. This sequence joins TRBV10-3 and TRBJ2-7; TRBD1 matches at 7 bases. Per germline, CDR1 ENHRY and CDR2 SYGVKD. The CDR3 length is 11 residues. V gave up 5 bases and J gave up 8 bases; unmatched junction bases: 3.